Below are 10 T cell receptor beta chains sequenced from a single sample in a study of tumor-infiltrating lymphocytes in primary liver carcinoma. With around 520 ng total RNA as template and a constant-region primer, TCR beta cDNA was made. Libraries covering TCR beta were generated through three nested multiplex PCR rounds (using a slightly modified ARM-PCR). Amplification in the first two PCR rounds was performed using TRBV1-TRBV30 forward primers and a C-beta reverse primer for 9 to 11 cycles each. MiXCR, applied by TCRdb to the multiplex PCR reads, yields one record per CDR3 protein. The table lists around 330,000 distinct CDR3 sequences, approximately 60% of them singletons. Germline DNA was also extracted, and blood RNA derived from unsorted whole blood. Sample: peripheral blood. The source is a man aged 35 to 55 with primary liver carcinoma and hepatitis B virus infection.

Comment on this clonotype: The conserved phenylalanine or tryptophan is not found at the CDR3 terminus, so this likely reflects a read error. For the CDR3, the DNA is TGTGCCAACAGCTTGGGAACAAGGCCTACGGAAGAGCAGTACCTC. It translates to CANSLGTRPTEEQYL. The V and J genes are TRBV11-2 and TRBJ2-7; D call uncertain. Germline V CDR1 and CDR2: SGHAT, FQNNGV. There are 15 residues in the CDR3.

Note on this clonotype: A read error may produce the germline difference seen at one junction end. The V call is TRBV12-3 or TRBV12-4, the J call TRBJ2-3; no firm D call. The CDR3 covers 13 residues. CDR3 in amino acids: CASSLDGPDMQYF. For the CDR3, the DNA is TGTGCCAGCAGCTTGGACGGACCAGATATGCAGTATTTT.

As concerns this clonotype: One end of the junction does not line up with germline, which may come from a read error. In DNA, the CDR3 is TGTGTCAGCAGTGAGTTTGGGGGCGGGTACTCCTACGAGCAGTACTTC. It specifies CVSSEFGGGYSYEQYF. The V gene is TRBV12-3 or TRBV12-4, the J gene TRBJ2-7, with a weak D call TRBD1 (6 bases). The CDR3 has 16 amino acids.

This sequence joins TRBV20-1 and TRBJ2-1; D gene uncertain. Trimming took 3 bases from V and 9 from J, leaving 15 bases between them. The germline V gene has CDR1 DFQATT and CDR2 SNEGSKA (reference sequence). The CDR3 sequence is 13 residues long. CDR3 sequence: CSASLVSGREQFF. The CDR3 nucleotides are TGCAGTGCTAGTCTAGTCTCTGGGCGTGAGCAGTTCTTC.

The gene calls are TRBV20-1 and TRBJ2-1; 12 nucleotides match TRBD2. Germline V gives CDR1 DFQATT, CDR2 SNEGSKA (reference sequence). The CDR3 loop spans 16 amino acids. V was clipped by 5 bases and J by 5 bases; unmatched bases: 10. The CDR3: CSAARLAGDPHNEQFF. CDR3 coding DNA: TGCAGTGCTGCTAGACTAGCGGGAGATCCCCACAATGAGCAGTTCTTC.

For this clonotype: Since a much larger clone is just one base distant, this may be a read error. The chain is built from TRBV10-2 and TRBJ2-7, with D perhaps given as TRBD1 or TRBD2 (5 bases each). V lost 3 bases and J 9 bases, leaving 15 bases between the germline ends. The CDR3 is made up of 13 amino acids. The germline CDR1 and CDR2 sequences are WSHSY and SAAADI. The CDR3 bases are TGCGCCAGCAGTGACGATCTGGGGGTGGGGCAGTACTTC. It yields the protein CASSDDLGVGQYF.

This clonotype was seen many times. J is TRBJ2-7 and V is TRBV4-2; TRBD1 is a possible D gene (6 bases). Trimming shortened V by 4 bases and J by 1 base, and 11 bases separated the two germline ends. Germline assignment: CDR1 LGHNA and CDR2 YNFKEQ. This CDR3 has 14 amino acids. The CDR3: CASSLTGTSYEQYF. The CDR3 nucleotides are TGTGCCAGCAGCCTTACCGGGACATCCTACGAGCAGTACTTC.

The rearrangement uses TRBV10-3 and TRBJ2-5; D is perhaps TRBD1 or TRBD2 (5 bases each). CDR1 ENHRY and CDR2 SYGVKD come from the germline V gene. This CDR3 has 14 amino acids. The CDR3 spells CVTRPGTRGETQYF. The DNA for the CDR3 is TGTGTCACCAGGCCAGGGACCCGAGGGGAGACCCAGTACTTC.

About this clonotype: One end of the junction is discordant with germline, which a read error may explain. The chain combines TRBV24-1 with TRBJ2-4; 9 nucleotides line up with TRBD1. This CDR3 has 15 residues. Germline CDR1 is KGHDR and CDR2 is SFDVKD. CDR3 protein: CATNDSTGGVNIQYF. The CDR3 DNA sequence: TGTGCCACCAATGATTCGACAGGGGGGGTGAACATTCAGTACTTC.

Concerning this clonotype: A much more abundant neighbour one base away suggests this may be a read error. J is TRBJ1-5 and V is TRBV4-2; D call uncertain. Germline values: CDR1 LGHNA, CDR2 YNFKEQ. The CDR3 consists of 15 residues. The V gene lost 1 base and the J gene lost 9 bases, with 16 bases spanning the gap. CDR3 DNA: TGTGCCAGCAGCCAAGGAGTCAGTGGTGATCGGCCCCAGCATTTT. It yields the protein CASSQGVSGDRPQHF.